This TCR beta chain originates from a study of blood T cell repertoires in COVID-19 (dated by TCRdb to the early 2020s). Regarding the complete study: Samples covering the acute and convalescent phases of COVID-19 were provided by collaborators in the United States, Italy and Spain. Subjects who had been exposed to COVID-19, were actively infected with it, or had recovered from it provided the deeply sampled blood TCRbeta repertoires that made up the dataset. The repertoires were released in a freely available public database meant as a resource for research on the immune response to SARS-CoV-2. The material from the prospective study consisted of cDNA or gDNA derived from T cells, B-cell-depleted T cells, or PBMCs. HLA class I and class II types, where available, came from metadata supplied by the sample provider rather than from assay-based typing. Nearly every sample came with metadata listing a de-identified subject ID, COVID-19 status, age in years and sex. Samples came from the ongoing ImmuneRACE study (first 160 participants) plus 1,254 subjects from 6 global collaborators.

Comments on this clone: Its recognized antigen is unknown. No base quality information exists; no much larger clone differs at one position.

From the cysteine up to the phenylalanine, the CDR3 has a length of 14 residues. The CDR3 DNA has 42 bases and is translated from base 1. Relative to germline, V is 2 bases shorter and J is 8 bases shorter, with 10 bases between their ends. The germline V gene specifies MGHDK as CDR1 and SYGVNS as CDR2. Whole blood was collected in K2EDTA tubes by collaborating institutions according to the institutions' own protocols. For TCRbeta analysis, collaborators shipped samples as frozen whole blood, isolated PBMCs, or DNA extracted from either of those sample types. Study-level results and caveats: The quantity of clinical and demographic metadata differed by source and by participant and was supplied without curation.

TCRbeta CDR3 regions were amplified from genomic DNA by means of the immunoSEQ Assay, a bias-controlled multiplex PCR. The authors' analysis ran thus. The number of nucleated cells in each sample was estimated from the amplification of reference gene primers within the assay. To quantify the absolute abundance of each unique TCRbeta CDR3 rearrangement, sequence reads were collapsed and filtered. For each sample, productive Simpson clonality was calculated by taking the square root of Simpson's diversity index across productive rearrangements. TCRdb retrieved this table from immuneACCESS and kept in-frame rearrangements only. Not all clones are present; in checked studies, unresolved V genes account for under half, and no reason is known for the remainder. The DNA was the basis for D and trimming; V, J and clone size are from that table. A total of about 240,000 clones appear in this sample, about 79% of them only once. Of the sample, more than 9.5% is held by the ten largest clones.

Recombination connected TRBV25-1 to TRBJ1-6; the best D guess is TRBD1, with 5 bases matching. This clonotype was sampled from a woman older than 75 with acute or convalescent COVID-19. Sequencing was carried out using peripheral blood. CDR3 reads: CASSEQGFYSPLHF. The DNA is as follows: TGTGCCAGCAGTGAACAGGGTTTCTATTCACCCCTCCACTTT.